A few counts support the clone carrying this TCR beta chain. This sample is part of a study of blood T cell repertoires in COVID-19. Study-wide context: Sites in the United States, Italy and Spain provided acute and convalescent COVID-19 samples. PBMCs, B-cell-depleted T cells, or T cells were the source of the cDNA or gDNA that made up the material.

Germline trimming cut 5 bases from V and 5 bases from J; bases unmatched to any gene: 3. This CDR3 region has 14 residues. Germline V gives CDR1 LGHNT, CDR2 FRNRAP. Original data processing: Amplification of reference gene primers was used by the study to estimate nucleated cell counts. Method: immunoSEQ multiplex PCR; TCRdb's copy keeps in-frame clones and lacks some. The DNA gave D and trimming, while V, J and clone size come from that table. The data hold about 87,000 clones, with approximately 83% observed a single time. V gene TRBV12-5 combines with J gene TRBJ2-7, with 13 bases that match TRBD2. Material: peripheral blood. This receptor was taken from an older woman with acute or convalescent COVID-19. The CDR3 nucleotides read TGTGCTAGTGGTAGACTAGCGGGGGGAGACGAGCAGTACTTC. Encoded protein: CASGRLAGGDEQYF.